This TCR beta chain stems from a study of regulatory T cells in long-lasting Graves disease. The CDR3 has 14 residues. The V end lost 10 bases, the J end lost 9 bases, and 21 bases lay between the germline ends. This clonotype was observed many times. iRepertoire HTBI primers and Arm-PCR of CDR3 regions built TCR beta libraries. TCRdb analysed the multiplex PCR reads with MiXCR anew, one entry per CDR3 protein. The table shows 550,000 to 650,000 distinct CDR3 sequences, with 15% to 20% occurring only once. The time point: newly diagnosed GD, antithyroid drugs for less than 3 months. PBMC RNA served as the TCR library source. The same specimen was also included in a second study, on T cells in Graves' hyperthyroidism and ophthalmopathy.

The sequence was obtained from a man younger than 35 with Graves disease. This chain connects TRBV12-3 or TRBV12-4 to TRBJ2-2; perhaps TRBD2 as D (5 bases). This material consisted of peripheral blood mononuclear cells (PBMCs), taken at new diagnosis, from a patient treated with antithyroid drugs. CDR3 residues: CATKRQLTGRELFF. CDR3 sequence (DNA): TGTGCCACCAAGCGGCAGCTTACCGGCCGGGAGCTGTTTTTT.